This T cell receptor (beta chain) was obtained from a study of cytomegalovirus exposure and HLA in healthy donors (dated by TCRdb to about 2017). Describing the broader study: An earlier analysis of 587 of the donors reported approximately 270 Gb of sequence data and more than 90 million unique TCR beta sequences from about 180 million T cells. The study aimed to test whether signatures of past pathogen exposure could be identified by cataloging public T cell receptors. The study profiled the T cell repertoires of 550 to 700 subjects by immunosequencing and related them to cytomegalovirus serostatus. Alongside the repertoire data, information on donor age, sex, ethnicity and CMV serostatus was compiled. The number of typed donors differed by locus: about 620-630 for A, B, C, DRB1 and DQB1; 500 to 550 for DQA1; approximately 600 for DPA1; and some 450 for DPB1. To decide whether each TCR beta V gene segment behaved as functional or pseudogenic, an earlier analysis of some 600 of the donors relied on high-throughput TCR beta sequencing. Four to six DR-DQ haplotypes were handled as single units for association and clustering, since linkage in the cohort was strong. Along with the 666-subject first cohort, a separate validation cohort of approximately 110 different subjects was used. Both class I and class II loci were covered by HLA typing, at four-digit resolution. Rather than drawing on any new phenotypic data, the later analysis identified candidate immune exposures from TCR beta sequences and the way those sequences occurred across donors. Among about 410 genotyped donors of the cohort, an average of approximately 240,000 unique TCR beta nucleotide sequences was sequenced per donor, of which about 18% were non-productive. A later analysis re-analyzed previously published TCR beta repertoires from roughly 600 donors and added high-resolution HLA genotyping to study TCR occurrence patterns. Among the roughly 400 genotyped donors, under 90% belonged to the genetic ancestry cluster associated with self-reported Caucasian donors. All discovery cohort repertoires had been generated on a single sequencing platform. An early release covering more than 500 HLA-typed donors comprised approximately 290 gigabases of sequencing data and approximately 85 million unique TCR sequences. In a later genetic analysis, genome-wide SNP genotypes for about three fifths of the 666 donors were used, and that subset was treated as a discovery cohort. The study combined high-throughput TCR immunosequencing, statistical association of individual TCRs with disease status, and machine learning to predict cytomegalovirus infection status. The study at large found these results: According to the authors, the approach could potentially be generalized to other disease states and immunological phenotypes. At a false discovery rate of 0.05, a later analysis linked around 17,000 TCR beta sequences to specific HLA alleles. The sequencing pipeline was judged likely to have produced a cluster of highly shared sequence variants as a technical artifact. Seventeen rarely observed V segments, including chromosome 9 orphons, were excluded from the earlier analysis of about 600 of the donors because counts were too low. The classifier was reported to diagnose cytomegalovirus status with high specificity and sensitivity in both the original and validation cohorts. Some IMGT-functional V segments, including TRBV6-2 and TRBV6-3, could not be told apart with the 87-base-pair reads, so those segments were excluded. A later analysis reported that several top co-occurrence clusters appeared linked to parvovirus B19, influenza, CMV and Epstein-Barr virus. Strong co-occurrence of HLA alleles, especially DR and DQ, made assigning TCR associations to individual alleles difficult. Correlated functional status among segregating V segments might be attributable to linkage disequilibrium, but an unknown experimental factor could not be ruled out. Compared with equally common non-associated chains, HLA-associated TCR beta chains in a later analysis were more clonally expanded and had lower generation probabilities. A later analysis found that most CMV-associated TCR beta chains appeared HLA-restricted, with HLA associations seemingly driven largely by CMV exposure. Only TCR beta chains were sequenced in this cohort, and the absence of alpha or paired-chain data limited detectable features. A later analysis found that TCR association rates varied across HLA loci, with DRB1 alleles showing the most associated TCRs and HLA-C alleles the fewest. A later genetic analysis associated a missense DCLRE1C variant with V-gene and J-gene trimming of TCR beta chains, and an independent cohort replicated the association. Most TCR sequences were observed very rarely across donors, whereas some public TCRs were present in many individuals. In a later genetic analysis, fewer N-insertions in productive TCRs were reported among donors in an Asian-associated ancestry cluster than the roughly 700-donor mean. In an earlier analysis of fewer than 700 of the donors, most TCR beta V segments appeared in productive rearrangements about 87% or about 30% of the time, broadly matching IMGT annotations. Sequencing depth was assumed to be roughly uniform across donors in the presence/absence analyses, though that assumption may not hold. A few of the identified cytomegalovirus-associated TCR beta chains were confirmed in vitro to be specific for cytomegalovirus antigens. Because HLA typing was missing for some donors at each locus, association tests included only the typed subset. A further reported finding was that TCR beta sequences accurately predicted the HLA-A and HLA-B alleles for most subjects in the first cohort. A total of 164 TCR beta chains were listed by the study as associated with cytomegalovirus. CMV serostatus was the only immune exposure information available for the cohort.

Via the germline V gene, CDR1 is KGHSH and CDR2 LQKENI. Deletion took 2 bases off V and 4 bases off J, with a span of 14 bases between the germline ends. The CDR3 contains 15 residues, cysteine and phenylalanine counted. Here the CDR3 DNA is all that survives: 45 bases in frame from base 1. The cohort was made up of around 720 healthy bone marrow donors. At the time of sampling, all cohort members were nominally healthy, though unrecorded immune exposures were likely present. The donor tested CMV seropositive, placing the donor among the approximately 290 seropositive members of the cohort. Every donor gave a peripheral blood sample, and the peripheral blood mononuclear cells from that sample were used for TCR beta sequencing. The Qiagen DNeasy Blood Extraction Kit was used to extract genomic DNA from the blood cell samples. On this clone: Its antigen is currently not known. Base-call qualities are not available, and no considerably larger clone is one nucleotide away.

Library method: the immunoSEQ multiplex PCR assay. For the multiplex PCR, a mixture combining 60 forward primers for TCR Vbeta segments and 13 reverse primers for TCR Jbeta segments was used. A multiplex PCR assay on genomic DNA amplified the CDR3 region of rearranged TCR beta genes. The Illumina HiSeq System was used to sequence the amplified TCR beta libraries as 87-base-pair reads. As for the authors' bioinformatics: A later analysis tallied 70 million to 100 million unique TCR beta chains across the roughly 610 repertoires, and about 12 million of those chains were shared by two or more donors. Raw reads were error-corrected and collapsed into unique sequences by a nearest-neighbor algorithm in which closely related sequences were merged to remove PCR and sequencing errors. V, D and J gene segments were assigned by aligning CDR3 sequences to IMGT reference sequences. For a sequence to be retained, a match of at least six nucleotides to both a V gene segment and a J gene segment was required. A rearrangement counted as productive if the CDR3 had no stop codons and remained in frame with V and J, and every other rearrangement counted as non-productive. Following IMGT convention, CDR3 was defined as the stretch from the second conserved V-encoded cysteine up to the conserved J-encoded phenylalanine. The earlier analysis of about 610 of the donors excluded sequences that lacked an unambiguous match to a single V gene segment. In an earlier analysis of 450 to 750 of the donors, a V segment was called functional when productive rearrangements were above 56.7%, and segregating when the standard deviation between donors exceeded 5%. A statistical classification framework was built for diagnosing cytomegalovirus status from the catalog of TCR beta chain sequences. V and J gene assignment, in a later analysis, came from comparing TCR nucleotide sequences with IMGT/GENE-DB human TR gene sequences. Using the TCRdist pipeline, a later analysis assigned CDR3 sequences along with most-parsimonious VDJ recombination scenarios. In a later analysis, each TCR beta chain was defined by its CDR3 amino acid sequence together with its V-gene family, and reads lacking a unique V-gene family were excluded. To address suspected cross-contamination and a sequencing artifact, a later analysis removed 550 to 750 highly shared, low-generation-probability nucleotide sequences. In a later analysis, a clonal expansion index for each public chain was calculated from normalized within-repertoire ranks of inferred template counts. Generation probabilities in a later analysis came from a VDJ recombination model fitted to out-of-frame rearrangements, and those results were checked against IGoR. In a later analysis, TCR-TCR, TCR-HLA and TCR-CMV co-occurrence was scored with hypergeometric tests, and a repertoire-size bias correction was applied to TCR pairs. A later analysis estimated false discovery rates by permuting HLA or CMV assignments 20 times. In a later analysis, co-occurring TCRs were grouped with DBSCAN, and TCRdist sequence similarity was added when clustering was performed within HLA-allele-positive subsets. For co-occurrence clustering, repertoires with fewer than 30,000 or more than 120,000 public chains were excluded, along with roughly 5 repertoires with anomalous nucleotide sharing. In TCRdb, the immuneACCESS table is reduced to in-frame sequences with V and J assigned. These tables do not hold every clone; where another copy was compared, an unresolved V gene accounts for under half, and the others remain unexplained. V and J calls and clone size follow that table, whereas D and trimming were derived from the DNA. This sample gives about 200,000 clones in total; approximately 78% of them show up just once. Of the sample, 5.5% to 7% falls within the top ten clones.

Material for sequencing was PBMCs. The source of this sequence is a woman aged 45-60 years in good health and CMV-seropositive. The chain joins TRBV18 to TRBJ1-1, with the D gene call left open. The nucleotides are TGTGCCAGCTCACCAGAGGGAGACTGGGGCACTGAAGCTTTCTTT. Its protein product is CASSPEGDWGTEAFF.